This T cell receptor (beta chain) was obtained from a study of blood T cell repertoires in COVID-19. Across the whole study: COVID-19 samples collected from the United States, Italy and Spain covered acute and convalescent phases. T cells, B-cell-depleted T cells, or PBMCs supplied cDNA or gDNA.

In the authors' methods: Nucleated cell counts were estimated from reference gene primer amplification. Measured with immunoSEQ multiplex PCR; TCRdb has only the in-frame clones, and not every one. Clone size and the V and J calls come from that table; the DNA yielded D and trimming. Found here are about 190,000 clones, around nine tenths of them singletons; the top ten hold over 0.7%. The sequenced sample consisted of peripheral blood. The sequence was obtained from a young woman who had recovered from COVID-19.

Here the CDR3 reads CASSRGLGGSYEQYV. Written as DNA, the CDR3 is TGTGCCAGCAGCAGGGGACTAGGGGGTTCCTACGAGCAGTACGTC. The chain employs TRBV21-1 and TRBJ2-7; whether TRBD2, the table's D call, matches the DNA was not checked. TRBV21-1 constitutes a pseudogene. This CDR3 region has 15 residues.